This TCR beta chain was identified during a study of OX40 agonist ivuxolimab in advanced cancers. Study observations and caveats: At doses 0.1 to 3.0 mg/kg, CD4+ and CD8+ clones expanded.

Comments on this clone: The antigen remains undetermined.

Prior autoimmune disease or systemic immunosuppression barred patients. Assay: immunoSEQ multiplex PCR; the TCRdb copy retains only in-frame clones and omits some. Here the sample spans fewer than 85,000 clones, roughly 90% being singletons. CDR1 and CDR2 from the germline V gene are MGHRA and YSYEKL. The V end was cut by 1 base, the J end by 5 bases, with 15 bases between. The CDR3 has 16 amino acids. Material: CD4+ or CD8+ T cells sorted from blood, obtained in a trial of the OX40 agonist ivuxolimab. V usage is TRBV4-1 and J usage is TRBJ2-1; D is possibly TRBD1 (5 bases). This sequence was found in an adult with an advanced solid tumor such as melanoma, head and neck, liver or kidney cancer. The CDR3 nucleotides read TGCGCCAGCAGCCAAGCTGGAGCAGGGCTGGACAATGAGCAGTTCTTC. Its translation is CASSQAGAGLDNEQFF.